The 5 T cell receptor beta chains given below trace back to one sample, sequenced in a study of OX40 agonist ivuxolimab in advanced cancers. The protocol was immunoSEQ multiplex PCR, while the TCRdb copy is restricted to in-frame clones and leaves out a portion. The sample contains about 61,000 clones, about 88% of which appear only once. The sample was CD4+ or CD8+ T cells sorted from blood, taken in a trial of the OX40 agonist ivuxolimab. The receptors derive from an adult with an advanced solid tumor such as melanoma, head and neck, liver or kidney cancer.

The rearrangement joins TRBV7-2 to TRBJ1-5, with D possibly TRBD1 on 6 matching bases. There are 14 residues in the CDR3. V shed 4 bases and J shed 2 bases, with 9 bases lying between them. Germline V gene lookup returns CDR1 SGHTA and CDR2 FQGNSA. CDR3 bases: TGTGCCAGCAGCTCCCGACAGGGCAATCAGCCCCAGCATTTT. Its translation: CASSSRQGNQPQHF.

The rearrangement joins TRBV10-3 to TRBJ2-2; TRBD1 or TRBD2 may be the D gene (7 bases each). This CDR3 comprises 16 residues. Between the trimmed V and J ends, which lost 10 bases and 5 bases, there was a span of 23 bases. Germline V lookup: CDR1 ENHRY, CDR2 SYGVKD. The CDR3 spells CATTKSSRGGTGELFF. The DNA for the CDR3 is TGTGCCACCACCAAGTCTAGCAGGGGGGGTACCGGGGAGCTGTTTTTT.

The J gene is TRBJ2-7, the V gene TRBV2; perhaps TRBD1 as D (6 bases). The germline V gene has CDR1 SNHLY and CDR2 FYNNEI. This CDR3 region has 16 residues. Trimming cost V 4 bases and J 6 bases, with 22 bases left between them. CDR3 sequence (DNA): TGTGCCAGCAGTGCCCCCCCGACAGGATCTTTTAGCGAGCAGTACTTC. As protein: CASSAPPTGSFSEQYF.

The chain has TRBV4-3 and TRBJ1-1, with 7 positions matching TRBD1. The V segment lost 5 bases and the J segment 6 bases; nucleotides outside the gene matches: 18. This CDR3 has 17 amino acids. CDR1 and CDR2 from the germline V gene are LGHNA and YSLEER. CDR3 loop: CASSFQARGDLGAEAFF. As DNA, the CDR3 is TGCGCCAGCAGCTTCCAAGCCAGGGGGGATCTGGGGGCTGAAGCTTTCTTT.

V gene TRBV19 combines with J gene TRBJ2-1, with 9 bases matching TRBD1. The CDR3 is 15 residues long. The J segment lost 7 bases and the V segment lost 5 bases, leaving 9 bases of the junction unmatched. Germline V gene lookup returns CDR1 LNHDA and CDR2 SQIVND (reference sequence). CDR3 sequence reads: CASSPMVTGGNEQFF. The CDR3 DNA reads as TGTGCCAGTAGTCCTATGGTGACAGGGGGAAATGAGCAGTTCTTC. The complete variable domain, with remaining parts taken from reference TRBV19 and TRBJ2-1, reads DGGITQSPKYLFRKEGQNVTLSCEQNLNHDAMYWYRQDPGQGLRLIYYSQIVNDFQKGDIAEGYSVSREKKESFPLTVTSAQKNPTAFYLCASSPMVTGGNEQFFGPGTRLTVL.